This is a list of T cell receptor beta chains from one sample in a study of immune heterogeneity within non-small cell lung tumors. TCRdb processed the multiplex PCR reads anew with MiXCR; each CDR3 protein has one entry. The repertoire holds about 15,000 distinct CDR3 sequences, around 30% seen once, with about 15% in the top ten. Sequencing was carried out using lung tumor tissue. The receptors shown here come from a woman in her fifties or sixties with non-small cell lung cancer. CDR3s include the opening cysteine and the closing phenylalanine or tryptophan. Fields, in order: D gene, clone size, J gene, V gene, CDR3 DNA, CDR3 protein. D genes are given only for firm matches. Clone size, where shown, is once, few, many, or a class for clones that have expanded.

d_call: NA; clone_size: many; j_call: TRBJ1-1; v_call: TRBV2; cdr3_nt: TGTGCCAGAGAAGACAGGAAAAGGAACACTGAAGCTTTCTTT; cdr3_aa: CAREDRKRNTEAFF
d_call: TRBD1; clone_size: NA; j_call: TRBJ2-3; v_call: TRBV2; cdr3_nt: TGTGCCAGCACCCTCGAGGGGACAGGGGGCACAGATACGCAGTATTTT; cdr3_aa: CASTLEGTGGTDTQYF
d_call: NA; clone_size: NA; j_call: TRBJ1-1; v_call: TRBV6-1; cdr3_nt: TGTGCCAGCAGCCAGGACGTTAACACTGAAGCTTTCTTT; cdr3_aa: CASSQDVNTEAFF
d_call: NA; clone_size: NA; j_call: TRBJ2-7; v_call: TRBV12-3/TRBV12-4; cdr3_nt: TGTGCCAGCTCTGTCCGGGGGAGGGGGAAGATGCAACAGTACTTC; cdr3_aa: CASSVRGRGKMQQYF
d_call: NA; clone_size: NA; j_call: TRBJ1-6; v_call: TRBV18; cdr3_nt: TGTGCCAGCTCACTAAAGGCAGGGAATAATTCACCCCTCCACTTT; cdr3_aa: CASSLKAGNNSPLHF
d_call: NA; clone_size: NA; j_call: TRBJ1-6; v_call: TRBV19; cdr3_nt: TGTGCCAGTAGCTCCACGGGAACAGGGTCTAATTCACCCCTCCACTTT; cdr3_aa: CASSSTGTGSNSPLHF
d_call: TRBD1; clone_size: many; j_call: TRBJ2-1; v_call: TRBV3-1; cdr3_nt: TGTGCCAGCAGCCGGACAGGGTCCAACAATGAGCAGTTCTTC; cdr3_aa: CASSRTGSNNEQFF
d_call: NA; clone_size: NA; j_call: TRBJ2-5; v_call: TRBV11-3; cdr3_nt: TGTGCCAGCAGCCAGATGGGACAAGAAGAGACCCAGTACTTC; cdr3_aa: CASSQMGQEETQYF
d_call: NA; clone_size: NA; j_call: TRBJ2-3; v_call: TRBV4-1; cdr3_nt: TGCGCCAGCAGCCAAGAGGAATCCGTTAACTCGGATACGCAGTATTTT; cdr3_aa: CASSQEESVNSDTQYF
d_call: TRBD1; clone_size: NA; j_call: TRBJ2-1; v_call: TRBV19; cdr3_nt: TGTGCCAGTAGTGTATTCCAGGGGGCCTACAATGAGCAGTTCTTC; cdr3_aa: CASSVFQGAYNEQFF
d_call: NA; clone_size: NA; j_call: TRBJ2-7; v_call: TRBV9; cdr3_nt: TGTGCCAGCAGCAGGGACGGCACTGCCTACGAGCAGTACTTC; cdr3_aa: CASSRDGTAYEQYF
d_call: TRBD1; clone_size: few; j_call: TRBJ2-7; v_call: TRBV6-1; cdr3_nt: TGTGCCAGCAGGGGGTCCGGGACAGGGATGTACTTC; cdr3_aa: CASRGSGTGMYF
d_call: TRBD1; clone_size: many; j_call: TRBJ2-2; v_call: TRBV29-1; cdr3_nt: TGCAGCGCTCGGGACAGGGGCGGCACCGGGGAGCTGTTTTTT; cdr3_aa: CSARDRGGTGELFF
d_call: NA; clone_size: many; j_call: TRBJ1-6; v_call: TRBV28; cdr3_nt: TGTGCCAGCACTCTACAAGGGGCAGTCCTTTCACCCCTCCACTTT; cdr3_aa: CASTLQGAVLSPLHF
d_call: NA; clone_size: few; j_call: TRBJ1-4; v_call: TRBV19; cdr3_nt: TGTGCCAGTAGTCGTAACGGACAGAAAAATGAAAAACTGTTTTTT; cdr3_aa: CASSRNGQKNEKLFF
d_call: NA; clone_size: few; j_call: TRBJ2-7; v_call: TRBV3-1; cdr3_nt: TGTGCCAGCAGCCAAGGTAGGGGGGTGTACGAGCAGTACTTC; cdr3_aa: CASSQGRGVYEQYF
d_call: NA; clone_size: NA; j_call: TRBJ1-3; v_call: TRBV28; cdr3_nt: TGTGCCAGCAGTTTGTACGGAACAGGGATGGGAAACACCATATATTTT; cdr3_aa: CASSLYGTGMGNTIYF
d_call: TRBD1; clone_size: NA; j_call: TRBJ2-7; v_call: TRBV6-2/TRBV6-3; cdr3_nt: TGTGCCAGCACAGACAGGGGGCTTTACGAGCAGTACTTC; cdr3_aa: CASTDRGLYEQYF
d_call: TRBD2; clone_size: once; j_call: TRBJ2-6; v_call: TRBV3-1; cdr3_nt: TGTGCCAGCAGCGGGAGGGGCTCTGGGGCCAACGTCCTGACTTTC; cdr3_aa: CASSGRGSGANVLTF
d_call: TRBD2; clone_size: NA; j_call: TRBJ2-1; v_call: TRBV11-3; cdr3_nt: TGTGCCAGCAGCTTAGGACTAGCGGGAGAGGATGAGCAGTTCTTC; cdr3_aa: CASSLGLAGEDEQFF
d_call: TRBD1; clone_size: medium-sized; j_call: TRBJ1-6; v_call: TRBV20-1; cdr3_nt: TGCAGTGCAGGACGACAGGGTCCAAATTCACCCCTCCACTTT; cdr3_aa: CSAGRQGPNSPLHF
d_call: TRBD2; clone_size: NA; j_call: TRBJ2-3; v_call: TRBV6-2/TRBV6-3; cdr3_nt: TGTGCCAGCAGTTACTCGACTAGCGGGGGGCAGTATTTT; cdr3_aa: CASSYSTSGGQYF
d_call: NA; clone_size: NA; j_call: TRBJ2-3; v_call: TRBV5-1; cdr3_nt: TGCGCCAGCAGCCTTCTCGGCTCTAGCACAGATACGCAGTATTTT; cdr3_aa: CASSLLGSSTDTQYF
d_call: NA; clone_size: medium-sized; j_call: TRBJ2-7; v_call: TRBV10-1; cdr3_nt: TGCGCCAGCAGAAGACTGAAAGCCTACGAGCAGTACTTC; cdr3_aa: CASRRLKAYEQYF
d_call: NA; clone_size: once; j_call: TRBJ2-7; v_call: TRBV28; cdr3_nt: TGTGCCAGCAGGGAGGGACGGTCCTACGATCAGTACTTC; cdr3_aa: CASREGRSYDQYF
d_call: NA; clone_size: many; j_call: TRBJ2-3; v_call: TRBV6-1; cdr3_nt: TGTGCCAGCAGGAATCCGGGCGAGAGGACAGATACGCAGTATTTT; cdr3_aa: CASRNPGERTDTQYF
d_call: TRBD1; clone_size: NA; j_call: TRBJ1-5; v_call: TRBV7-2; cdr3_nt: TGTGCCAGCAGCTTGGGCGGGACAGGCAAGAGCAATCAGCCCCAGCATTTT; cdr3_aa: CASSLGGTGKSNQPQHF
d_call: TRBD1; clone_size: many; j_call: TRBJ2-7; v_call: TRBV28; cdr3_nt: TGTGCCAGCAGTTTGCCGCCGGGACAGGACTCCTACGAGCAGTACTTC; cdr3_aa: CASSLPPGQDSYEQYF
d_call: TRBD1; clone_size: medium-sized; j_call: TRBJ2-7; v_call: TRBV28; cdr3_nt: TGTGCCACACTAAACTCCGGGACAGTCTACGAGCAGTACTTC; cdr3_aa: CATLNSGTVYEQYF
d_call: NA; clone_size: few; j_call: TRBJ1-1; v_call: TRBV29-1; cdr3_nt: TGCAGCGTTGAAAATGCCCTGGGACAGAACACTGAAGCTTTCTTT; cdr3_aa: CSVENALGQNTEAFF
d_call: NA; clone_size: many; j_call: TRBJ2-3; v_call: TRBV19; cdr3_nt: TGTGCCAGTAGTCCCCTTGGTGTGCAGAGCACAGATACGCAGTATTTT; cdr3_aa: CASSPLGVQSTDTQYF
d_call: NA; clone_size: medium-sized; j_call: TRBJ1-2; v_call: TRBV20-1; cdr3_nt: TGCAGTGTGGCCATGGGCTATGGCTACACCTTC; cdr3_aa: CSVAMGYGYTF
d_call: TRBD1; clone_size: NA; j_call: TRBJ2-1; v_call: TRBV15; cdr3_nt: TGTGCCACCAGCAGAGATACAGAGTTGAGGGGGCTGAATGAGCAGTTCTTC; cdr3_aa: CATSRDTELRGLNEQFF
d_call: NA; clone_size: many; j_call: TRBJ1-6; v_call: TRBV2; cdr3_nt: TGTGCCAGCAGTGCATGGGGCACCGTCGATTCACCCCTCCACTTT; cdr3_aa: CASSAWGTVDSPLHF
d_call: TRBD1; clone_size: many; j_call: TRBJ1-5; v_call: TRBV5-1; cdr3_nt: TGCGCCAGCAGCATGACAGGGGGGGGCAATCAGCCCCAGCATTTT; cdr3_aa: CASSMTGGGNQPQHF
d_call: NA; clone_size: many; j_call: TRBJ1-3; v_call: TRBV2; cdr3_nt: TGTGCCAGCAGCACTTTCGAGGGGACGAGCTCTGGAAACACCATATATTTT; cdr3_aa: CASSTFEGTSSGNTIYF
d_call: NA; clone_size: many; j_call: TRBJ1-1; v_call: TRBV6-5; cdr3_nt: TGTGCCAGCAGTTACTGGGCCGGTTTCGGGAACACTGAAGCTTTCTTT; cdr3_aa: CASSYWAGFGNTEAFF
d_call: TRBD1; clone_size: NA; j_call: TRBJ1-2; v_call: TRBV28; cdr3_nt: TGTGCCACCTGGACAGGCCCAATTTATGGCTACACCTTC; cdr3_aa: CATWTGPIYGYTF
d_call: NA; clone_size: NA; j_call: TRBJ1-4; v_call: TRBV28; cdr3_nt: TGTGCCAGCAGGGGGGCGGGGGCGGGATTTGAAAAACTGTTTTTT; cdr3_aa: CASRGAGAGFEKLFF
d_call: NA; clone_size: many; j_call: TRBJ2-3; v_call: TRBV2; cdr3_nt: TGTGCCAGCAGTGAAGGCAGGGATACGCAGTATTTT; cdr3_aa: CASSEGRDTQYF
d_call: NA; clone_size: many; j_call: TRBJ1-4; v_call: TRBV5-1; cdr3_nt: TGCGCCAGCAGCTTGGCGGGACGGAGTAATGAAAAACTGTTTTTT; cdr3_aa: CASSLAGRSNEKLFF
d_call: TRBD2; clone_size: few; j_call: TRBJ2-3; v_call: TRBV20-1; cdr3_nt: TGCAGCGCGCCCCGGGGGGGAGGGGATACGCAGTATTTT; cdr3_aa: CSAPRGGGDTQYF
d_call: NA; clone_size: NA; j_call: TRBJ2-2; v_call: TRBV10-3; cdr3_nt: TGTGCCATCAGCCCCGACAGTAACGGGGAGCTGTTTTTT; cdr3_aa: CAISPDSNGELFF
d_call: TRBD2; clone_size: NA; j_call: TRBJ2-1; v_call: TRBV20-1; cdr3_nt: TGCAGTGCCCTCGCTACTAGCGTTAATGAGCAGTTCTTC; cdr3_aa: CSALATSVNEQFF
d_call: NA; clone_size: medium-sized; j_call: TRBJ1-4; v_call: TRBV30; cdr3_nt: TGTGCCTGGAGTGCTACCCGGGACTTACTTAGAGAAAAACTGTTTTTT; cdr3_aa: CAWSATRDLLREKLFF